The rows below give T cell receptor beta chains drawn from one sample of a study of Ad26.COV2.S vaccination and SARS-CoV-2 variants. Libraries were prepared by immunoSEQ multiplex PCR; TCRdb keeps only in-frame clonotypes and omits some of them. The sample holds more than 300,000 clones; around 84% are singletons and the top ten take 1.9%. The specimen was peripheral blood, collected in a trial of Ad26.COV2.S vaccine versus placebo. The receptors shown here come from a person between 18 and 65 years old who received the Ad26.COV2.S COVID-19 vaccine or a placebo. The CDR3 runs from the conserved cysteine through the conserved F or W. The D gene is left open where the match is weak. Not all rows give a size; the values are once, few, many and, for expanded clones, a class.

j_gene: TRBJ2-1
len: 15
abundance: NA
v_gene: TRBV6-5
d_gene: NA
CDR3aa: CASSQRGGLTNEQFF
CDR3nt: TGTGCCAGCAGCCAAAGGGGGGGCTTGACGAATGAGCAGTTCTTC

j_gene: TRBJ1-4
len: 15
abundance: NA
v_gene: TRBV5-6
d_gene: TRBD1
CDR3aa: CASSMTGTGDEKLFF
CDR3nt: TGTGCCAGCAGCATGACCGGGACAGGGGATGAAAAACTGTTTTTT

j_gene: TRBJ2-1
len: 11
abundance: few
v_gene: TRBV30
d_gene: NA
CDR3aa: CAWSYYDEQFF
CDR3nt: TGTGCCTGGAGTTATTATGATGAGCAGTTCTTC

j_gene: TRBJ1-2
len: 16
abundance: NA
v_gene: TRBV9
d_gene: TRBD1
CDR3aa: CASSVAGQGADYGYTF
CDR3nt: TGTGCCAGCAGCGTAGCTGGACAGGGGGCAGACTATGGCTACACCTTC

j_gene: TRBJ1-5
len: 14
abundance: once
v_gene: TRBV6-5
d_gene: NA
CDR3aa: CASSYGGADQPQHF
CDR3nt: TGTGCCAGCAGTTACGGGGGAGCGGATCAGCCCCAGCATTTT

j_gene: TRBJ2-3
len: 16
abundance: NA
v_gene: TRBV13
d_gene: TRBD2
CDR3aa: CASSPIPGLAIDTQYF
CDR3nt: TGTGCCAGCAGCCCCATCCCGGGACTAGCGATAGATACGCAGTATTTT

j_gene: TRBJ1-1
len: 13
abundance: few
v_gene: TRBV7-9
d_gene: TRBD1
CDR3aa: CASSIGTGTEAFF
CDR3nt: TGTGCCAGCAGCATAGGGACAGGGACTGAAGCTTTCTTT

j_gene: TRBJ1-5
len: 15
abundance: once
v_gene: TRBV6-2/TRBV6-3
d_gene: NA
CDR3aa: CASSYLGQPNQPQHF
CDR3nt: TGTGCCAGCAGTTACCTAGGACAGCCCAATCAGCCCCAGCATTTT

j_gene: TRBJ1-2
len: 13
abundance: NA
v_gene: TRBV7-2
d_gene: NA
CDR3aa: CASTPGYPYGYTF
CDR3nt: TGTGCCAGCACCCCGGGATATCCCTATGGCTACACCTTC

j_gene: TRBJ2-5
len: 12
abundance: NA
v_gene: TRBV30
d_gene: NA
CDR3aa: CAWSLDMETQYF
CDR3nt: TGTGCCTGGAGTCTTGATATGGAGACCCAGTACTTC

j_gene: TRBJ1-5
len: 14
abundance: NA
v_gene: TRBV4-2
d_gene: TRBD1
CDR3aa: CASSQGDRGEPQHF
CDR3nt: TGTGCCAGCAGCCAGGGGGACAGGGGAGAGCCCCAGCATTTT

j_gene: TRBJ1-1
len: 16
abundance: NA
v_gene: TRBV27
d_gene: TRBD1
CDR3aa: CASSWDREAAGTEAFF
CDR3nt: TGTGCCAGCAGTTGGGACAGGGAGGCCGCGGGCACTGAAGCTTTCTTT

j_gene: TRBJ1-1
len: 17
abundance: NA
v_gene: TRBV4-1
d_gene: NA
CDR3aa: CASSQDVLENARTEAFF
CDR3nt: TGCGCCAGCAGCCAAGATGTCCTGGAGAATGCGAGGACTGAAGCTTTCTTT

j_gene: TRBJ1-2
len: 16
abundance: NA
v_gene: TRBV27
d_gene: TRBD1
CDR3aa: CASSLGGQGARYGYTF
CDR3nt: TGTGCCAGCAGTTTAGGGGGACAGGGGGCAAGGTATGGCTACACCTTC

j_gene: TRBJ2-1
len: 17
abundance: NA
v_gene: TRBV7-7
d_gene: NA
CDR3aa: CASSPRWGGGSYNEQFF
CDR3nt: TGTGCCAGCAGCCCGCGTTGGGGGGGCGGCTCCTACAATGAGCAGTTCTTC

j_gene: TRBJ2-7
len: 14
abundance: NA
v_gene: TRBV5-4
d_gene: TRBD1
CDR3aa: CASSLRDRALEQYF
CDR3nt: TGTGCCAGCAGCTTGAGGGACAGGGCCCTCGAGCAGTACTTC

j_gene: TRBJ2-3
len: 14
abundance: NA
v_gene: TRBV15
d_gene: NA
CDR3aa: CATSRGLSTDTQYF
CDR3nt: TGTGCCACCAGCAGGGGACTGTCCACAGATACGCAGTATTTT

j_gene: TRBJ2-7
len: 15
abundance: NA
v_gene: TRBV6-2/TRBV6-3
d_gene: TRBD1
CDR3aa: CASSYSTGAWYEQYF
CDR3nt: TGTGCCAGCAGTTACAGTACAGGGGCATGGTACGAGCAGTACTTC

j_gene: TRBJ1-1
len: 12
abundance: NA
v_gene: TRBV12-3/TRBV12-4
d_gene: NA
CDR3aa: CASSYQDTEAFF
CDR3nt: TGTGCCAGCAGTTACCAGGACACTGAAGCTTTCTTT

j_gene: TRBJ1-5
len: 15
abundance: NA
v_gene: TRBV5-6
d_gene: NA
CDR3aa: CASSLGGRGNQPQHF
CDR3nt: TGTGCCAGCAGCTTGGGGGGCAGGGGAAATCAGCCCCAGCATTTT

j_gene: TRBJ1-3
len: 17
abundance: NA
v_gene: TRBV19
d_gene: NA
CDR3aa: CASSSPRDASLGNTIYF
CDR3nt: TGTGCCAGTAGCTCTCCCCGGGACGCTTCACTGGGAAACACCATATATTTT

j_gene: TRBJ2-1
len: 13
abundance: NA
v_gene: TRBV7-6
d_gene: NA
CDR3aa: CASSPRQNNEQFF
CDR3nt: TGTGCCAGCAGCCCTCGTCAAAACAATGAGCAGTTCTTC

j_gene: TRBJ1-2
len: 14
abundance: NA
v_gene: TRBV11-2
d_gene: NA
CDR3aa: CASSLGGRFEGYTF
CDR3nt: TGTGCCAGCAGCTTAGGAGGGAGATTCGAGGGCTACACCTTC

j_gene: TRBJ1-2
len: 16
abundance: few
v_gene: TRBV9
d_gene: NA
CDR3aa: CASSRSMTAQNYGYTF
CDR3nt: TGTGCCAGCAGCCGCTCGATGACCGCTCAAAATTATGGCTACACCTTC

j_gene: TRBJ2-3
len: 16
abundance: NA
v_gene: TRBV19
d_gene: TRBD2
CDR3aa: CASKGLAGGLTDTQYF
CDR3nt: TGTGCCTCCAAGGGACTAGCGGGGGGGCTCACAGATACGCAGTATTTT

j_gene: TRBJ1-6
len: 15
abundance: few
v_gene: TRBV3-1/TRBV3-2
d_gene: NA
CDR3aa: CASSRGARLSSPLHF
CDR3nt: TGTGCCAGCAGCCGCGGGGCACGGCTGTCTTCACCCCTCCACTTT

j_gene: TRBJ1-1
len: 15
abundance: once
v_gene: TRBV5-5
d_gene: NA
CDR3aa: CASRAVSQGSTEAFF
CDR3nt: TGTGCCAGCAGGGCCGTGAGCCAGGGGAGCACTGAAGCTTTCTTT

j_gene: TRBJ1-5
len: 13
abundance: NA
v_gene: TRBV6-1
d_gene: NA
CDR3aa: CASSDVNNQPQHF
CDR3nt: TGTGCCAGCAGTGACGTCAACAATCAGCCCCAGCATTTT

j_gene: TRBJ2-7
len: 13
abundance: NA
v_gene: TRBV3-1/TRBV3-2
d_gene: NA
CDR3aa: CASSQEGAHKQYF
CDR3nt: TGTGCCAGCAGCCAAGAAGGGGCTCACAAGCAGTACTTC

j_gene: TRBJ1-4
len: 14
abundance: NA
v_gene: TRBV7-6
d_gene: NA
CDR3aa: CASSLRETNEKLFF
CDR3nt: TGTGCCAGCAGCTTGAGAGAAACTAATGAAAAACTGTTTTTT

j_gene: TRBJ1-6
len: 14
abundance: once
v_gene: TRBV5-1
d_gene: NA
CDR3aa: CASSLDRARSPLHF
CDR3nt: TGCGCCAGCAGCTTGGACAGGGCACGGTCACCCCTCCACTTT

j_gene: TRBJ1-1
len: 13
abundance: NA
v_gene: TRBV2
d_gene: NA
CDR3aa: CASSGRQNTEAFF
CDR3nt: TGTGCCAGCAGTGGGCGGCAGAACACTGAAGCTTTCTTT

j_gene: TRBJ1-6
len: 16
abundance: NA
v_gene: TRBV25-1
d_gene: TRBD1
CDR3aa: CASAERAGGSNSPLHF
CDR3nt: TGTGCCAGCGCTGAAAGGGCAGGGGGCTCTAATTCACCCCTCCACTTT

j_gene: TRBJ1-3
len: 16
abundance: NA
v_gene: TRBV6-5
d_gene: TRBD1
CDR3aa: CASSYSGTGTGNTIYF
CDR3nt: TGTGCCAGCAGTTACTCCGGGACAGGGACTGGAAACACCATATATTTT

j_gene: TRBJ2-7
len: 13
abundance: NA
v_gene: TRBV30
d_gene: NA
CDR3aa: CAWSVQSGGWQYF
CDR3nt: TGTGCCTGGAGTGTACAGAGTGGAGGATGGCAGTACTTC

j_gene: TRBJ2-2
len: 15
abundance: NA
v_gene: TRBV6-5
d_gene: TRBD1
CDR3aa: CASTWTGDHTGELFF
CDR3nt: TGTGCCAGCACTTGGACAGGGGACCACACCGGGGAGCTGTTTTTT

j_gene: TRBJ1-4
len: 13
abundance: NA
v_gene: TRBV19
d_gene: NA
CDR3aa: CATTTTANEKLFF
CDR3nt: TGTGCCACTACGACGACGGCTAATGAAAAACTGTTTTTT

j_gene: TRBJ1-4
len: 15
abundance: NA
v_gene: TRBV12-2
d_gene: NA
CDR3aa: CASRLALCQGEKLFF
CDR3nt: TGTGCAAGTCGCTTAGCGCTTTGTCAGGGGGAAAAACTGTTTTTT

j_gene: TRBJ2-7
len: 14
abundance: NA
v_gene: TRBV19
d_gene: NA
CDR3aa: CASSMVGSSYEQYF
CDR3nt: TGTGCCAGTAGTATGGTTGGGAGCTCCTACGAGCAGTACTTC

j_gene: TRBJ1-1
len: 14
abundance: once
v_gene: TRBV5-1
d_gene: NA
CDR3aa: CASSLDRVRTEAFF
CDR3nt: TGCGCCAGCAGCTTGGACAGGGTCCGGACTGAAGCTTTCTTT

j_gene: TRBJ2-2
len: 17
abundance: NA
v_gene: TRBV4-1
d_gene: NA
CDR3aa: CASSQKAGAANTGELFF
CDR3nt: TGCGCCAGCAGCCAAAAGGCGGGGGCCGCGAACACCGGGGAGCTGTTTTTT

j_gene: TRBJ1-1
len: 13
abundance: NA
v_gene: TRBV5-1
d_gene: NA
CDR3aa: CASSLDGAAEAFF
CDR3nt: TGCGCCAGCAGTTTGGACGGCGCCGCTGAAGCTTTCTTT

j_gene: TRBJ2-6
len: 17
abundance: NA
v_gene: TRBV6-6
d_gene: NA
CDR3aa: CASSRYVTRSGANVLTF
CDR3nt: TGTGCCAGCAGCCGATACGTGACCCGCTCTGGGGCCAACGTCCTGACTTTC

j_gene: TRBJ1-2
len: 15
abundance: NA
v_gene: TRBV3-1/TRBV3-2
d_gene: NA
CDR3aa: CASSQAGKPNYGYTF
CDR3nt: TGTGCCAGCAGCCAAGCGGGGAAACCTAACTATGGCTACACCTTC

j_gene: TRBJ1-3
len: 14
abundance: NA
v_gene: TRBV4-1
d_gene: NA
CDR3aa: CASSQGSFGNTIYF
CDR3nt: TGCGCCAGCAGCCAAGGTTCATTTGGAAACACCATATATTTT

j_gene: TRBJ2-1
len: 14
abundance: NA
v_gene: TRBV7-9
d_gene: NA
CDR3aa: CASSLRSSYNEQFF
CDR3nt: TGTGCCAGCAGCTTACGGTCTTCCTACAATGAGCAGTTCTTC

j_gene: TRBJ2-7
len: 14
abundance: NA
v_gene: TRBV9
d_gene: NA
CDR3aa: CASSPEVGGYEQYF
CDR3nt: TGTGCCAGCAGCCCCGAGGTGGGGGGCTACGAGCAGTACTTC

j_gene: TRBJ2-5
len: 13
abundance: NA
v_gene: TRBV2
d_gene: NA
CDR3aa: CASSVERLGTQYF
CDR3nt: TGTGCCAGCAGTGTGGAGCGCCTGGGGACCCAGTACTTC

j_gene: TRBJ2-1
len: 12
abundance: NA
v_gene: TRBV7-9
d_gene: NA
CDR3aa: CASSFTYNEQFF
CDR3nt: TGTGCCAGCAGCTTCACGTACAATGAGCAGTTCTTC

j_gene: TRBJ1-2
len: 13
abundance: NA
v_gene: TRBV18
d_gene: NA
CDR3aa: CASSPGPGYGYTF
CDR3nt: TGTGCCAGCTCACCGGGCCCGGGCTATGGCTACACCTTC

j_gene: TRBJ2-7
len: 14
abundance: NA
v_gene: TRBV6-5
d_gene: TRBD2
CDR3aa: CASSLAGSSYEQYF
CDR3nt: TGTGCCAGCAGTCTAGCGGGGAGCTCCTACGAGCAGTACTTC

j_gene: TRBJ2-3
len: 12
abundance: NA
v_gene: TRBV24-1
d_gene: NA
CDR3aa: CATMGDTDTQYF
CDR3nt: TGTGCCACTATGGGGGACACAGATACGCAGTATTTT

j_gene: TRBJ2-7
len: 13
abundance: NA
v_gene: TRBV4-1
d_gene: NA
CDR3aa: CASSQDEVYEQYF
CDR3nt: TGCGCCAGCAGCCAAGATGAGGTATACGAGCAGTACTTC

j_gene: TRBJ2-1
len: 12
abundance: NA
v_gene: TRBV5-6
d_gene: NA
CDR3aa: CASSLGLLEQFF
CDR3nt: TGTGCCAGCAGCTTAGGCCTCTTGGAGCAGTTCTTC

j_gene: TRBJ1-5
len: 15
abundance: NA
v_gene: TRBV27
d_gene: NA
CDR3aa: CASSLRGRSNQPQHF
CDR3nt: TGTGCCAGCAGTTTAAGGGGACGGAGCAATCAGCCCCAGCATTTT

j_gene: TRBJ2-7
len: 15
abundance: NA
v_gene: TRBV2
d_gene: NA
CDR3aa: CASSPVARGMNEQYF
CDR3nt: TGTGCCAGCAGCCCTGTGGCTCGAGGGATGAACGAGCAGTACTTC

j_gene: TRBJ1-3
len: 15
abundance: once
v_gene: TRBV7-2
d_gene: TRBD1
CDR3aa: CASSYMTGSRNTIYF
CDR3nt: TGTGCCAGCAGCTATATGACAGGGTCGAGAAACACCATATATTTT

j_gene: TRBJ2-3
len: 12
abundance: NA
v_gene: TRBV2
d_gene: NA
CDR3aa: CASSARGDTQYF
CDR3nt: TGTGCCAGCAGTGCCCGAGGTGATACGCAGTATTTT

j_gene: TRBJ1-3
len: 15
abundance: once
v_gene: TRBV7-2
d_gene: NA
CDR3aa: CASSRAGGFGNTIYF
CDR3nt: TGTGCCAGCAGCCGGGCGGGGGGCTTTGGAAACACCATATATTTT

j_gene: TRBJ1-1
len: 12
abundance: NA
v_gene: TRBV6-2/TRBV6-3
d_gene: NA
CDR3aa: CASSIGDTEAFF
CDR3nt: TGTGCCAGCAGTATTGGGGACACTGAAGCTTTCTTT